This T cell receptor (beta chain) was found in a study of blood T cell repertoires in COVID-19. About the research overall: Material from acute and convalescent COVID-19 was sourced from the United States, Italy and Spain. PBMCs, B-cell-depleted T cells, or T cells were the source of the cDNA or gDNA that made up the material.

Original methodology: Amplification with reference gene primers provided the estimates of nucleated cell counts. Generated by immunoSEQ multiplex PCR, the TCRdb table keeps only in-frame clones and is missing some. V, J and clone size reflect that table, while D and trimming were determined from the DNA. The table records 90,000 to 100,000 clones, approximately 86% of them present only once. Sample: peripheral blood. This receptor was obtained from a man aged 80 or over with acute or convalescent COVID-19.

CDR3 coding DNA: TGTGCCAGCAGCTTGGCGGCCGGGTTTAATTCACCCCTCCACTTT. As protein: CASSLAAGFNSPLHF. V usage is TRBV5-4 and J usage is TRBJ1-6; D is ambiguous. The germline V and J ends were trimmed by 0 bases and 6 bases, with 10 bases remaining between them. The germline V gene has CDR1 SGHNT and CDR2 YYREEE (reference sequence). This CDR3 spans 15 amino acids.